Following are 23 T cell receptor beta chains from one sample sequenced in a study of blood T cell repertoires in COVID-19. Assay: immunoSEQ multiplex PCR; the TCRdb copy retains only in-frame clones and omits some. The repertoire holds a few hundred thousand clones, with 82% as singletons. The specimen sequenced was PBMCs or T cells enriched from blood (not recorded which). Source of these receptors: a woman between 55 and 75 years old who had recovered from COVID-19.

The genes are TRBV10-3 and TRBJ1-5; a possible D gene is TRBD1 (6 bases). The CDR3 has 14 residues. Germline CDR1 is ENHRY and CDR2 is SYGVKD. Deletions cut 0 bases from V and 7 bases from J, with 10 bases between. CDR3 sequence reads: CAISESRGGQPQHF. The CDR3 region has the DNA TGTGCCATCAGTGAGTCGAGGGGGGGGCAGCCCCAGCATTTT.

The gene calls are TRBV2 and TRBJ1-3, with TRBD1 matching over 8 bases. Trimming at V came to 3 bases and at J to 8 bases, leaving 9 bases not matched to a gene. The CDR3 length is 15 residues. Per germline, CDR1 SNHLY and CDR2 FYNNEI. The chain's CDR3 is CASSEKEDRVDTIYF. CDR3 DNA sequence: TGTGCCAGCAGTGAGAAGGAGGACAGGGTAGACACCATATATTTT.

This clone has more than one count but fewer than ten. The chain joins TRBV19 to TRBJ1-5; TRBD1 aligns across 8 bases. CDR1 and CDR2 (germline): LNHDA, SQIVND (reference sequence). Germline trimming cut 3 bases from V and 7 bases from J; bases unmatched to any gene: 8. The CDR3 loop spans 15 amino acids. CDR3 amino acids: CASSIRQGPGQPQHF. The CDR3 region has the DNA TGTGCCAGTAGTATCCGACAGGGGCCGGGGCAGCCCCAGCATTTT.

The chain joins TRBV7-6 to TRBJ1-2, with 10 bases aligning to TRBD1. The J segment lost 5 bases and the V segment lost 0 bases, leaving 6 bases of the junction unmatched. Per germline, CDR1 SGHVS and CDR2 FNYEAQ. CDR3 size: 16 residues. CDR3 nucleotides: TGTGCCAGCAGCTTAGCCGGGACAGGGGCCCCTTATGGCTACACCTTC. It translates to CASSLAGTGAPYGYTF.

The chain has TRBV19 and TRBJ2-5; tentatively, D is TRBD2 (5 bases). Trimming took 3 bases from V and 1 from J, leaving 15 bases between them. This CDR3 is built from 16 residues. Per germline, CDR1 LNHDA and CDR2 SQIVND (reference sequence). CDR3 loop: CASSIWGGAAQETQYF. CDR3 in DNA: TGTGCCAGTAGTATCTGGGGTGGAGCGGCCCAAGAGACCCAGTACTTC.

The chain couples TRBV7-9 to TRBJ2-1, with unresolved D. The CDR3 is 11 residues long. Germline V gene data show CDR1 as SEHNR and CDR2 as FQNEAQ (reference sequence). The V end lost 5 bases, the J end lost 9 bases, and 8 bases lay between the germline ends. DNA of the CDR3: TGTGCCAGCAGCCGCCTCGGTGAGCAGTTCTTC. Amino acid sequence: CASSRLGEQFF.

Here the CDR3 DNA reads TGTGCCAGCAGCCAAGATCTGGGGGGACAGGGCGGAAAACTGTTTTTT. Protein sequence: CASSQDLGGQGGKLFF. The chain joins TRBV4-2 to TRBJ1-4, with TRBD1 matching over 9 bases. There are 16 residues in the CDR3. Per germline, CDR1 LGHNA and CDR2 YNFKEQ. V shed 0 bases and J 10 bases; nucleotides not matched to a gene: 9.

This sequence joins TRBV11-3 and TRBJ2-1; 8 bases match TRBD2. V lost 8 bases and J lost 4; bases outside the gene matches: 7. CDR3 size: 14 residues. Per germline, CDR1 SGHNT and CDR2 YENEEA. DNA for the CDR3: TGTGCCAGCGGCAAGACTAGCGCTTACAATGAGCAGTTCTTC. It is translated as CASGKTSAYNEQFF.

The chain couples TRBV5-6 to TRBJ2-7; 14 bases are shared with TRBD2. The CDR3 spans 15 residues. CDR1 and CDR2 (germline): SGHDT, YYEEEE. V was clipped by 4 bases and J by 6 bases; unmatched bases: 6. The CDR3 DNA reads as TGTGCCAGCAGCCAGACTAGCGGGAGGGCCGGCGAGCAGTACTTC. It encodes CASSQTSGRAGEQYF.

This chain uses TRBV7-2 with TRBJ2-1; possible D gene TRBD2, 6 bases. The CDR3 has 17 amino acids. The V end lost 1 base, the J end lost 0 bases, and 13 bases lay between the germline ends. From germline, CDR1 is SGHTA and CDR2 FQGNSA. The CDR3, as DNA: TGTGCCAGCAGCTTAGGAGGTAGCGGAGGCTCCTACAATGAGCAGTTCTTC. Protein product: CASSLGGSGGSYNEQFF.

This chain links TRBV20-1 with TRBJ1-4; 9 bases map to TRBD1. The germline V gene encodes CDR1 DFQATT and CDR2 SNEGSKA (reference sequence). The CDR3 sequence is 11 residues long. The CDR3 protein is CSWDRDGKLFF. The CDR3, as DNA: TGCAGCTGGGACAGGGATGGAAAACTGTTTTTT.

V gene TRBV27 combines with J gene TRBJ1-3; D not certain. The CDR3 covers 13 residues. Per the germline V gene, CDR1 is MNHEY and CDR2 is SMNVEV (reference sequence). V was cut by 8 bases and J by 3 bases, with 11 bases left in between. CDR3 nucleotide sequence: TGTGCCAGCGGGCCGCACAGTGGAAACACCATATATTTT. This sequence encodes CASGPHSGNTIYF.

This sequence joins TRBV5-8 and TRBJ1-1; no reliable D call. The germline V and J ends were trimmed by 3 bases and 3 bases, with 15 bases remaining between them. CDR3 length: 15 amino acids. Germline values: CDR1 SGHTS, CDR2 YDEGEE. The CDR3 reads CASSSVSYSYTEAFF. DNA of the CDR3: TGTGCCAGCAGCTCCGTATCTTACAGCTACACTGAAGCTTTCTTT.

The V and J genes are TRBV12-5 and TRBJ2-3; 10 positions match TRBD2. Germline V CDR1 and CDR2: LGHNT, FRNRAP. The CDR3 is 15 amino acids. The trim removed 4 bases at V and 1 base at J, leaving 2 bases unmatched. The CDR3 here is CASGYGTSGTDTQYF. In DNA form, the CDR3 reads TGTGCTAGTGGTTACGGGACTAGCGGCACAGATACGCAGTATTTT.

The V call is TRBV19, the J call TRBJ2-7; possible D gene TRBD1, 7 bases. Germline V lookup: CDR1 LNHDA, CDR2 SQIVND (reference sequence). The length of the CDR3 is 16 residues. The V end was cut by 1 base, the J end by 0 bases, with 13 bases between. CDR3 sequence reads: CASSIGAGGGSYEQYF. DNA for the CDR3: TGTGCCAGTAGTATAGGGGCAGGGGGAGGCTCCTACGAGCAGTACTTC.

The gene calls are TRBV19 and TRBJ2-1; TRBD1 might be the D (5 bases). CDR3 length equals 12 residues. The V gene lost 6 bases and the J gene lost 9 bases, with 12 bases spanning the gap. Looked up from germline, CDR1 is LNHDA and CDR2 is SQIVND (reference sequence). The CDR3 reads CASSPRESEQFF. The DNA for the CDR3 is TGTGCCAGTAGCCCCAGGGAAAGTGAGCAGTTCTTC. The entire variable domain, with the rest obtained from reference TRBV19 and TRBJ2-1, is as follows: DGGITQSPKYLFRKEGQNVTLSCEQNLNHDAMYWYRQDPGQGLRLIYYSQIVNDFQKGDIAEGYSVSREKKESFPLTVTSAQKNPTAFYLCASSPRESEQFFGPGTRLTVL.

This chain joins TRBV7-2 and TRBJ2-2; possibly TRBD2 for D (6 bases). This CDR3 is 14 amino acids long. Germline lookup yields CDR1 SGHTA and CDR2 FQGNSA. Trimming removed 6 bases from V and 6 bases from J, with 14 bases in between. CDR3 sequence (DNA): TGTGCCAGCAGTTTCTCACTAGCAGCCGGGGAGCTGTTTTTT. Encoded protein: CASSFSLAAGELFF.

The chain links TRBV28 to TRBJ1-5; 8 bases agree with TRBD1. From germline, CDR1 is MDHEN and CDR2 SYDVKM. The junction had 6 bases not matched to a gene; V was cut back by 5 bases and J by 3 bases. The CDR3 is 15 residues long. This chain's CDR3 is CASSATGGYNQPQHF. Written as DNA, the CDR3 is TGTGCCAGCAGTGCTACAGGGGGGTACAATCAGCCCCAGCATTTT.

This chain joins TRBV30 and TRBJ1-2; 8 positions agree with TRBD1. CDR3 length equals 11 residues. V lost 6 bases, J lost 8 bases, and 5 bases stayed unmatched. The germline CDR1 and CDR2 sequences are GTSNPN and SVGIG (reference sequence). This chain's CDR3 is CACQQGEGYTF. CDR3 nucleotide sequence: TGTGCCTGCCAACAGGGGGAAGGCTACACCTTC.

The gene calls are TRBV11-2 and TRBJ2-2; a possible D gene is TRBD1 (6 bases). The CDR3 loop spans 14 amino acids. Germline-derived CDR1 and CDR2 are SGHAT and FQNNGV. Trimming shortened V by 3 bases and J by 6 bases, and 11 bases separated the two germline ends. CDR3 residues: CASSLRQGSGELFF. The CDR3 DNA sequence: TGTGCCAGCAGCTTGCGTCAGGGGTCCGGGGAGCTGTTTTTT.

The genes are TRBV5-1 and TRBJ1-1; perhaps TRBD1 as D (6 bases). The CDR3 sequence is 13 residues long. Germline V gene sequence: CDR1 SGHRS, CDR2 YFSETQ. The V gene lost 4 bases and the J gene lost 4 bases, with 11 bases spanning the gap. The CDR3 nucleotides read TGCGCCAGCAGCACCCAACAGGGCACTGAAGCTTTCTTT. Encoded protein: CASSTQQGTEAFF. The variable domain in full, completed from reference TRBV5-1 and TRBJ1-1, reads KAGVTQTPRYLIKTRGQQVTLSCSPISGHRSVSWYQQTPGQGLQFLFEYFSETQRNKGNFPGRFSGRQFSNSRSEMNVSTLELGDSALYLCASSTQQGTEAFFGQGTRLTVV.

This clone was seen many times. The chain combines TRBV29-1 with TRBJ1-1; the D gene is possibly TRBD1 (5 bases). Germline-derived CDR1 and CDR2 are SQVTM and ANQGSEA. CDR3 length: 14 amino acids. The germline V and J ends were trimmed by 4 bases and 1 base, with 13 bases remaining between them. Here the CDR3 DNA reads TGCAGCGTTGGTTCGGGGGTCCAGAACACTGAAGCTTTCTTT. Protein: CSVGSGVQNTEAFF.

V and J are TRBV5-1 and TRBJ1-2; D is unresolved. The V gene lost 4 bases and the J gene lost 4 bases, with 20 bases spanning the gap. Germline V gene lookup returns CDR1 SGHRS and CDR2 YFSETQ. CDR3 length: 16 residues. The CDR3 region has the DNA TGCGCCAGCAGCCCGATCTACGTTCAATGGAGCTATGGCTACACCTTC. Its protein product is CASSPIYVQWSYGYTF. Full variable domain (rest looked up from reference TRBV5-1 and TRBJ1-2): KAGVTQTPRYLIKTRGQQVTLSCSPISGHRSVSWYQQTPGQGLQFLFEYFSETQRNKGNFPGRFSGRQFSNSRSEMNVSTLELGDSALYLCASSPIYVQWSYGYTFGSGTRLTVV.